The 21 T cell receptor beta chains given below trace back to one sample, sequenced in a study of T-cell memory formation after mild COVID-19 (dated by TCRdb to about 2021). The library relied on 5' RACE. The reads were generated on an Illumina NovaSeq 6000. TCRdb passed the public sequencing reads through fastp at Q25 and MiXCR, retaining productive beta sequences. Every distinct CDR3 protein forms one entry, paired with its most common genes and DNA. Here the sample has some 440,000 distinct CDR3 sequences; roughly 23% occur a single time. The top ten hold around an eighth of the sample. Sequenced: PBMCs or a T cell subset sorted from them (not recorded which). The source of these receptors is an adult woman who had mild COVID-19 (a few samples of this study predate the infection). The sample titles of this study are shuffled in the database, so cell type and time point are left out; the donor was told from shared clones.

The chain employs TRBV7-9 and TRBJ1-1, with unresolved D. The V gene's germline CDR1 is SEHNR and CDR2 FQNEAQ (reference sequence). The CDR3 runs 13 residues. Trimming stripped 1 base from V and 5 bases from J, with 8 bases between. The CDR3 is CASSLVDLTEAFF. CDR3 DNA sequence: TGTGCCAGCAGCTTAGTGGATTTAACTGAAGCTTTCTTT.

This clonotype was seen a few times. The rearrangement links TRBV7-6 to TRBJ2-7; 9 bases are shared with TRBD1. CDR1 SGHVS and CDR2 FNYEAQ come from the germline V gene. J was trimmed by 0 bases and V by 4 bases; bases with no gene match: 7. The CDR3 has 16 residues. The DNA for the CDR3 is TGTGCCAGCAGCTCACTCCCGGGACAGGGCTCCTACGAGCAGTACTTC. As protein: CASSSLPGQGSYEQYF.

The rearrangement links TRBV9 to TRBJ2-3, with D unresolved. Germline assignment: CDR1 SGDLS and CDR2 YYNGEE. The CDR3 extends over 15 amino acids. V gave up 3 bases and J gave up 0 bases, with 11 bases separating them. The CDR3 bases are TGTGCCAGCAGCGCTCGCACCCCTAGCACAGATACGCAGTATTTT. It is translated as CASSARTPSTDTQYF.

The CDR3 spells CSARDLVLSYGYTF. The CDR3 DNA reads as TGCAGTGCTAGAGATCTCGTGCTATCCTATGGCTACACCTTC. The V call is TRBV20-1, the J call TRBJ1-2; no definite D call. Trimming removed 0 bases at V and 4 bases at J, with 12 bases between. This CDR3 spans 14 amino acids. CDR1 is DFQATT, CDR2 SNEGSKA, per germline (reference sequence).

The chain recombines TRBV5-1 with TRBJ2-1; the match to TRBD1 covers 8 bases. Germline V gene lookup returns CDR1 SGHRS and CDR2 YFSETQ. The V gene end was trimmed by 3 bases and the J gene end by 6 bases; junction bases not matched to a gene: 5. The CDR3 is 14 amino acids. Here the CDR3 DNA reads TGCGCCAGCAGCTCCCGGGACAGGAGCAATGAGCAGTTCTTC. This gives the protein CASSSRDRSNEQFF.

The J gene is TRBJ2-5, the V gene TRBV11-2, with 8 bases identical to TRBD1. This CDR3 has 13 amino acids. Germline trimming cut 6 bases from V and 3 bases from J; bases unmatched to any gene: 3. Germline V CDR1 and CDR2: SGHAT, FQNNGV. CDR3 sequence reads: CASSTGGKETQYF. CDR3 in DNA: TGTGCCAGCAGTACAGGGGGTAAAGAGACCCAGTACTTC.

Written as DNA, the CDR3 is TGTGCCAGCAGCCGGAGTAATATCTATGGCTACACCTTC. This translates into CASSRSNIYGYTF. The J gene is TRBJ1-2, the V gene TRBV3-1; D not resolved. Germline CDR1 and CDR2: LGHDT and YNNKEL (reference sequence). Trimming removed 4 bases from V and 4 bases from J, with 10 bases in between. The CDR3 sequence is 13 residues long. Based on the CDR3 plus reference TRBV3-1 and TRBJ1-2, the full variable domain is DTAVSQTPKYLVTQMGNDKSIKCEQNLGHDTMYWYKQDSKKFLKIMFSYNNKELIINETVPNRFSPKSPDKAHLNLHINSLELGDSAVYFCASSRSNIYGYTFGSGTRLTVV.

This clonotype turned up a few times. This rearrangement joins TRBV20-1 to TRBJ1-2; 7 nucleotides line up with TRBD1. This CDR3 comprises 14 residues. Germline assignment: CDR1 DFQATT and CDR2 SNEGSKA (reference sequence). Trimming removed 3 bases from V and 7 bases from J; junction bases left unmatched: 11. This CDR3 is CSASDQTGFSGYTF. The CDR3, as DNA: TGCAGTGCTAGCGACCAGACAGGGTTTAGTGGCTACACCTTC.

This clonotype was found many times. CDR3 sequence (DNA): TGCGCCAGCAGGCCTCTAGCGGGGGGCCCCTACGAGCAGTACTTC. It translates to CASRPLAGGPYEQYF. The chain couples TRBV5-1 to TRBJ2-7; 11 nucleotides agree with TRBD2. Germline loops: CDR1 SGHRS, CDR2 YFSETQ. Trimming removed 5 bases from V and 2 bases from J; junction bases left unmatched: 6. The CDR3 spans 15 residues.

This chain uses TRBV9 with TRBJ2-5; TRBD2 is a possible D gene (6 bases). CDR1 is SGDLS and CDR2 is YYNGEE in the germline V gene. This CDR3 comprises 15 residues. The V end lost 0 bases, the J end lost 5 bases, and 14 bases lay between the germline ends. CDR3 loop: CASSVGVAGKETQYF. DNA of the CDR3: TGTGCCAGCAGCGTAGGCGTGGCGGGGAAGGAGACCCAGTACTTC.

V usage is TRBV21-1 and J usage is TRBJ2-1; the table calls TRBD1, which could not be checked here. TRBV21-1 is a listed pseudogene. This CDR3 spans 15 amino acids. This chain's CDR3 is CASSTPPGRASEQFF. The CDR3, as DNA: TGTGCCAGCAGCACCCCTCCGGGCAGGGCGTCGGAGCAGTTCTTC.

J is TRBJ2-5 and V is TRBV15, with D hard to call. V lost 0 bases, J lost 5 bases, and 4 bases lay in between. The germline V gene encodes CDR1 LNHNV and CDR2 YYDKDF (reference sequence). This CDR3 is 12 amino acids long. CDR3 DNA sequence: TGTGCCACCAGCAGAGATGCGGAGACCCAGTACTTC. It is translated as CATSRDAETQYF.

This sequence joins TRBV3-1 and TRBJ2-1; 11 nucleotides line up with TRBD2. This CDR3 has 15 amino acids. Losses at the gene ends were 7 bases for V and 6 bases for J; bases not matched to a gene: 8. From germline, CDR1 is LGHDT and CDR2 YNNKEL (reference sequence). CDR3 region: CASTLTSGSRNEQFF. The DNA of the CDR3 is TGTGCCAGCACCCTTACTAGCGGGAGTCGCAATGAGCAGTTCTTC.

This clonotype was seen only a few times. This sequence joins TRBV6-1 and TRBJ1-2; D not resolved. The germline V and J ends were trimmed by 0 bases and 2 bases, with 7 bases remaining between them. Germline CDR1 reads MNHNS; CDR2 reads SASEGT. The CDR3 loop spans 14 amino acids. For the CDR3, the DNA is TGTGCCAGCAGTGAAGCTAGTCGGAACTATGGCTACACCTTC. As protein: CASSEASRNYGYTF.

The rearrangement joins TRBV7-9 to TRBJ2-3, with 13 bases matching TRBD2. The CDR3 length is 17 residues. Germline loops: CDR1 SEHNR, CDR2 FQNEAQ (reference sequence). V was clipped by 5 bases and J by 1 base; unmatched bases: 6. The DNA for the CDR3 is TGTGCCAGCAGCCGACCCGGGACTAGCGGGGGCACAGATACGCAGTATTTT. Translating it yields CASSRPGTSGGTDTQYF.

The rearrangement joins TRBV12-3 or TRBV12-4 to TRBJ1-3; D unresolved. Trimming removed 6 bases at V and 0 bases at J, with 9 bases between. There are 14 residues in the CDR3. DNA of the CDR3: TGTGCCAGCAGAAAAGCAGGCTCTGGAAACACCATATATTTT. The encoded protein is CASRKAGSGNTIYF.

This chain uses TRBV2 with TRBJ1-1; TRBD1 aligns across 7 bases. Germline-derived CDR1 and CDR2 are SNHLY and FYNNEI. The CDR3 sequence is 15 residues long. Trimming cost V 4 bases and J 5 bases; bases outside gene matches: 10. CDR3 sequence reads: CASSARGLQGTEAFF. In DNA, the CDR3 is TGTGCCAGCAGTGCAAGGGGCTTACAGGGGACTGAAGCTTTCTTT.

The chain combines TRBV7-2 with TRBJ1-2; D is uncertain. This CDR3 is 14 amino acids long. Trimming removed 3 bases at V and 8 bases at J, with 16 bases between. CDR1 is SGHTA, CDR2 FQGNSA, per germline. CDR3 DNA sequence: TGTGCCAGCAGCTTGGACTTCCTCCCTGGGGGCTACACCTTC. Its translation: CASSLDFLPGGYTF.

The J gene is TRBJ1-2, the V gene TRBV30; D call uncertain. V lost 2 bases and J 7 bases, leaving 11 bases between the germline ends. Germline-derived CDR1 and CDR2 are GTSNPN and SVGIG (reference sequence). The CDR3 has 12 amino acids. The DNA for the CDR3 is TGTGCCTGGAGTACGGGTATGGGTGGCTACACCTTC. It codes for CAWSTGMGGYTF.

The chain employs TRBV6-1 and TRBJ2-1, with TRBD1 matching 7 bases. V was clipped by 2 bases and J by 1 base; unmatched bases: 5. This CDR3 spans 16 amino acids. CDR1 is MNHNS, CDR2 SASEGT, per germline. CDR3 DNA: TGTGCCAGCAGTGAACATTGGGACAGTTCCTACAATGAGCAGTTCTTC. This codes for CASSEHWDSSYNEQFF.

This clonotype was picked up a small number of times. The V call is TRBV7-9, the J call TRBJ2-3, with D perhaps matching TRBD2 (6 bases). The CDR3 is 17 amino acids. The V end was cut by 2 bases, the J end by 2 bases, with 17 bases between. Germline V lookup: CDR1 SEHNR, CDR2 FQNEAQ (reference sequence). The CDR3: CASSLIGGKLTTDTQYF. The DNA for the CDR3 is TGTGCCAGCAGCTTAATAGGAGGGAAATTAACCACAGATACGCAGTATTTT. The complete variable domain, with remaining parts taken from reference TRBV7-9 and TRBJ2-3, reads DTGVSQNPRHKITKRGQNVTFRCDPISEHNRLYWYRQTLGQGPEFLTYFQNEAQLEKSRLLSDRFSAERPKGSFSTLEIQRTEQGDSAMYLCASSLIGGKLTTDTQYFGPGTRLTVL.